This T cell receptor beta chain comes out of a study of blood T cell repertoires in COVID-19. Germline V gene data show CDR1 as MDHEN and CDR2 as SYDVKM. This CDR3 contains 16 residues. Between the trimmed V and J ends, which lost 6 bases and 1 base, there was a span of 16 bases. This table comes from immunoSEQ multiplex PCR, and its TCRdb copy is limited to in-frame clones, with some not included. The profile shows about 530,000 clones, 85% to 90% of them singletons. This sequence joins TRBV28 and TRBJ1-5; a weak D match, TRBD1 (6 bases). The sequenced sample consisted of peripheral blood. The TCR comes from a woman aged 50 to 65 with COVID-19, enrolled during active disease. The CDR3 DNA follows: TGTGCCAGCAGCCCAGAGCCAGGGGAGAGCAATCAGCCCCAGCATTTT. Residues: CASSPEPGESNQPQHF.